This passage covers 7 T cell receptor beta chains from one sample sequenced in a study of blood T cell repertoires in COVID-19. Generated by immunoSEQ multiplex PCR, the TCRdb table keeps only in-frame clones and is missing some. The sample shows approximately 46,000 clones, roughly 68% of them seen only once. The sequenced material came from peripheral blood. These receptors originate from an elderly man with acute or convalescent COVID-19.

The genes are TRBV5-1 and TRBJ2-5; TRBD2 agrees at 8 bases. The length of the CDR3 is 17 residues. The germline V gene encodes CDR1 SGHRS and CDR2 YFSETQ. The trim removed 0 bases at V and 0 bases at J, leaving 7 bases unmatched. This CDR3 reads CASSLGVSSGYQETQYF. The CDR3 DNA is TGCGCCAGCAGCTTGGGGGTGTCTAGCGGGTACCAAGAGACCCAGTACTTC.

This chain links TRBV18 with TRBJ1-1; 8 nucleotides line up with TRBD1. Germline CDR1 reads KGHSH; CDR2 reads LQKENI. V lost 3 bases to trimming and J lost 3 bases; unmatched junction nucleotides: 9. CDR3 size: 16 residues. CDR3 DNA sequence: TGTGCCAGCTCACCTGGACCGGACAGGGTTGACACTGAAGCTTTCTTT. Its translation is CASSPGPDRVDTEAFF.

This clone was seen only once. V usage is TRBV28 and J usage is TRBJ1-3; 7 bases are a match to TRBD1. Germline CDR1 MDHEN, CDR2 SYDVKM. J lost 3 bases, V lost 6 bases, and 11 bases had no gene match. The length of the CDR3 is 16 residues. The CDR3 DNA follows: TGTGCCAGCAGCAAGGACCAGGGGGGCCGTGGAAACACCATATATTTT. Its protein is CASSKDQGGRGNTIYF.

This clone was seen a single time. The chain joins TRBV27 to TRBJ2-7; no definite D call. The germline V and J ends were trimmed by 2 bases and 0 bases, with 8 bases remaining between them. CDR3 length equals 14 residues. Germline CDR1 reads MNHEY; CDR2 reads SMNVEV (reference sequence). The CDR3 loop reads CASSLGANSYEQYF. The CDR3 nucleotides read TGTGCCAGCAGTTTAGGAGCGAACTCCTACGAGCAGTACTTC.

This chain links TRBV27 with TRBJ1-1; D is unclear. The germline V and J ends were trimmed by 6 bases and 1 base, with 12 bases remaining between them. From germline, CDR1 is MNHEY and CDR2 SMNVEV (reference sequence). This CDR3 is 14 amino acids long. The CDR3 bases are TGTGCCAGCAGGGCCCAACGGGGGAACACTGAAGCTTTCTTT. Protein product: CASRAQRGNTEAFF.

The rearrangement joins TRBV5-1 to TRBJ2-7; no reliable D call. CDR1 and CDR2 from the germline V gene are SGHRS and YFSETQ. The CDR3 has 14 residues. V was shortened by 0 bases and J by 2 bases, with 9 bases between the two germline ends. CDR3 sequence reads: CASSLVPPAYEQYF. As DNA, the CDR3 is TGCGCCAGCAGCTTGGTTCCACCAGCCTACGAGCAGTACTTC. Drawing the rest from reference TRBV5-1 and TRBJ2-7, the complete variable domain is KAGVTQTPRYLIKTRGQQVTLSCSPISGHRSVSWYQQTPGQGLQFLFEYFSETQRNKGNFPGRFSGRQFSNSRSEMNVSTLELGDSALYLCASSLVPPAYEQYFGPGTRLTVT.

The chain links TRBV28 to TRBJ1-2, with 9 bases lining up with TRBD1. The V segment lost 0 bases and the J segment 0 bases; nucleotides outside the gene matches: 8. Germline CDR1 and CDR2: MDHEN and SYDVKM. The CDR3 length is 18 residues. As DNA, the CDR3 is TGTGCCAGCAGTTTATGGGGGACAGGGAGGGGAGCTAACTATGGCTACACCTTC. Protein: CASSLWGTGRGANYGYTF.